This T cell receptor (beta chain) was documented in a study of identical twins. Using its own MiXCR run on the 5' RACE reads, TCRdb lists one record per CDR3 protein. The sample includes 1.5 million to 2 million distinct CDR3 sequences, less than 40% of them seen just once. Germline loops: CDR1 MGHDK, CDR2 SYGVNS. The CDR3 loop spans 10 amino acids. V was pared by 6 bases and J by 7 bases, with 6 bases between. Sequencing was carried out using cord blood. The chain uses TRBV25-1 and TRBJ2-5, with D tentatively TRBD1 (5 bases). The TCR was taken from a newborn girl in good health. CDR3 in DNA: TGTGCCAGCAGGGGGCTGACCCAGTACTTC. Translation gives CASRGLTQYF.